This T cell receptor beta chain was found in a study of low-dose radiotherapy and immunotherapy resistance in tumors. Study in general: Intravenous ipilimumab 1 mg/kg every six weeks was given with nivolumab 240 mg every two weeks.

Primers used for first-strand cDNA, a TRAV- and TRBV-specific set, covered both alpha and beta chains. It was with a constant-region primer and a V-primer adapter that TCRs were amplified over approximately 20 PCR cycles. A single record per CDR3 protein comes from TCRdb applying MiXCR to the reads. This table holds about 64,000 distinct CDR3 sequences, about 26% found once. Remarks on this clonotype: A much larger clone lies one base from this, so it may be a read error. Here the CDR3 omits its conserved ending phenylalanine or tryptophan, so a read error is the likely source.

The CDR3 length is 15 residues. Unmatched junction bases numbered 4, after V lost 6 bases and J lost 0 bases. The sample's time point: before trial treatment. Ipilimumab, nivolumab, aspirin, low-dose cyclophosphamide and low-dose radiotherapy were administered to donors. This specimen was PBMCs, taken before treatment. The sequence was obtained from a male donor with rectosigmoid adenocarcinoma. This chain links TRBV12-3 or TRBV12-4 with TRBJ2-3; TRBD2 matches at 9 bases. The CDR3 is CASSSSGGSTDTQYL. The CDR3 DNA follows: TGTGCCAGCAGCTCCAGCGGGGGGAGCACAGATACGCAGTATCTT.